The T cell receptor beta chain described here comes from a study of shared clonotypes between healthy human individuals. Measured with immunoSEQ multiplex PCR; TCRdb has only the in-frame clones, and not every one. The sample contains approximately 530,000 clones, 95% to 97% of which appear only once. Germline values: CDR1 MGHDK, CDR2 SYGVNS. The length of the CDR3 is 14 residues. The V and J ends lost 3 bases and 4 bases respectively, with 12 bases between them. Sample: naive CD4+ T cells sorted from blood. Subset reported: CD45RA+ positively selected. This receptor was taken from a woman younger than 45 in good health. The V call is TRBV25-1, the J call TRBJ2-5, with D possibly TRBD2 on 7 matching bases. The DNA for the CDR3 is TGTGCCAGCAGTGATCGGGGGGCTGGAGAGACCCAGTACTTC. It encodes CASSDRGAGETQYF.